The TCR beta chain described here comes from a study of cytomegalovirus exposure and HLA in healthy donors. It was with 60 Vbeta and 13 Jbeta primers that the PCR ran. TCRdb's table, derived via immunoSEQ multiplex PCR, lists solely in-frame clones and lacks some. The data show 200,000 or so clones, 80% to 85% seen once. The CDR3 is 15 amino acids. CDR1 and CDR2 (germline): SGDLS, YYNGEE. V shed 0 bases, J shed 4 bases, and the junction held 3 bases outside the gene matches. Turning to this clone: What it binds is unknown. Other DNA sequences in the sample encode the same CDR3.

Study-level results: In a later analysis, TCR beta V- and J-gene trimming showed a link to a missense DCLRE1C variant. Immune exposure was documented only through CMV serostatus.

Sequencing was performed on PBMCs. The source of this sequence is a woman aged 18-35 years in good health and CMV-seronegative. This chain uses TRBV9 with TRBJ2-1; 8 bases are a match to TRBD2. The CDR3 DNA reads as TGTGCCAGCAGCGTAGGAGCGGGGGCTTACAATGAGCAGTTCTTC. Amino acids: CASSVGAGAYNEQFF.